These 14 T cell receptor beta chains share one sample of origin, sequenced in a study of T-cell memory formation after mild COVID-19. TCRdb analysed the 5' RACE reads with MiXCR anew, one entry per CDR3 protein. The sample lists 450,000 to 650,000 distinct CDR3 sequences, more than 15% occurring once. Material for sequencing was PBMCs or a T cell subset sorted from them (not recorded which). These receptors were collected from an adult woman who had mild COVID-19 (a few samples of this study predate the infection). Cell type and time point are not known.

CDR3 in amino acids: CASSPLTGQQYF. The CDR3 region has the DNA TGTGCCAGCTCACCACTAACCGGCCAGCAGTACTTC. The chain links TRBV18 to TRBJ2-7; D ambiguous. Per germline, CDR1 KGHSH and CDR2 LQKENI. V was shortened by 1 base and J by 8 bases, with 9 bases between the two germline ends. The CDR3 sequence is 12 residues long.

This clonotype appeared once. It is likely a read error, because the conserved phenylalanine at the end of the CDR3 is missing. V usage is TRBV27 and J usage is TRBJ2-1, with D possibly matching TRBD1 (6 bases). CDR3 size: 13 residues. V was pared by 4 bases and J by 9 bases, with 13 bases between. CDR1 is MNHEY, CDR2 SMNVEV, per germline (reference sequence). In DNA form, the CDR3 reads TGTGCCAGCAGTTGGCAGGGGAGCGGTGAGCAGTTCCTC. Encoded protein: CASSWQGSGEQFL.

This clonotype was detected only a few times. The V call is TRBV20-1, the J call TRBJ1-6, with 8 bases lining up with TRBD1. J gave up 7 bases and V 5 bases, and 16 bases lay outside the gene matches. This CDR3 spans 17 amino acids. Germline V gene sequence: CDR1 DFQATT, CDR2 SNEGSKA (reference sequence). The CDR3 DNA reads as TGCAGTGCTTCTAACCCCGGCTCAGGGGGCAGAAATTCACCCCTCCACTTT. Protein sequence: CSASNPGSGGRNSPLHF.

Written as DNA, the CDR3 is TGTGCCAGCAGCTTAGATGTTTGGGACAGTATAGGAAAAAACATTCAGTACTTC. Protein: CASSLDVWDSIGKNIQYF. This chain joins TRBV11-2 and TRBJ2-4; 7 bases line up with TRBD1. Germline lookup yields CDR1 SGHAT and CDR2 FQNNGV. The CDR3 is made up of 18 amino acids. V lost 0 bases, J lost 4 bases, and 12 bases stayed unmatched.

The V gene is TRBV12-3 or TRBV12-4, the J gene TRBJ2-1; D remains unclear. This CDR3 has 12 residues. The V gene lost 6 bases and the J gene lost 9 bases, with 12 bases spanning the gap. CDR3 sequence: CASSTLFPEQFF. The CDR3 DNA is TGTGCCAGCAGCACATTATTTCCTGAGCAGTTCTTC.

This chain uses TRBV12-3 or TRBV12-4 with TRBJ2-6; D perhaps matches TRBD2 (5 bases). Trimming removed 10 bases from V and 1 base from J, with 26 bases in between. The CDR3 extends over 19 amino acids. The CDR3: CATSFKAGLTRSGANVLTF. The DNA of the CDR3 is TGTGCCACCTCGTTCAAGGCGGGCTTAACGAGATCTGGGGCCAACGTCCTGACTTTC.

This clonotype appeared a few times. The rearrangement links TRBV7-2 to TRBJ1-2; unclear D gene. The germline CDR1 and CDR2 sequences are SGHTA and FQGNSA. This CDR3 has 13 residues. Trimming left V 5 bases short and J 7 bases short, with 14 bases between. The CDR3 DNA reads as TGTGCCAGCAGCGGGCGGACCTTTAGTGGCTACACCTTC. The encoded protein is CASSGRTFSGYTF.

V is TRBV15 and J is TRBJ2-3; TRBD1 agrees at 7 bases. There are 14 residues in the CDR3. Germline V CDR1 and CDR2: LNHNV, YYDKDF (reference sequence). J was trimmed by 4 bases and V by 5 bases; bases with no gene match: 6. Written as DNA, the CDR3 is TGTGCCACCAGCCTTGACAGGGCCTCAGATACGCAGTATTTT. Protein product: CATSLDRASDTQYF. The whole variable domain, filled in from reference TRBV15 and TRBJ2-3, reads DAMVIQNPRYQVTQFGKPVTLSCSQTLNHNVMYWYQQKSSQAPKLLFHYYDKDFNNEADTPDNFQSRRPNTSFCFLDIRSPGLGDTAMYLCATSLDRASDTQYFGPGTRLTVL.

This clonotype was counted a few times. The genes are TRBV12-3 or TRBV12-4 and TRBJ2-3; D possibly corresponds to TRBD2 (6 bases). The CDR3 totals 15 residues. V lost 7 bases and J 4 bases, leaving 18 bases between the germline ends. The CDR3 nucleotides read TGTGCCAGCACCCTCAGAAAATGGGGGGCAGATACGCAGTATTTT. This encodes CASTLRKWGADTQYF.

This clonotype was detected only a few times. The rearrangement joins TRBV7-9 to TRBJ1-1; possibly TRBD1 for D (6 bases). The CDR3 extends over 16 amino acids. Germline V lookup: CDR1 SEHNR, CDR2 FQNEAQ (reference sequence). The V end lost 0 bases, the J end lost 0 bases, and 11 bases lay between the germline ends. This CDR3 is CASSLAYTGLNTEAFF. In nucleotides, the CDR3 is TGTGCCAGCAGCTTAGCCTATACAGGGTTGAACACTGAAGCTTTCTTT. Complete variable domain (other parts from reference TRBV7-9 and TRBJ1-1): DTGVSQNPRHKITKRGQNVTFRCDPISEHNRLYWYRQTLGQGPEFLTYFQNEAQLEKSRLLSDRFSAERPKGSFSTLEIQRTEQGDSAMYLCASSLAYTGLNTEAFFGQGTRLTVV.

This clonotype was seen a handful of times. This chain connects TRBV7-9 to TRBJ1-2; D possibly corresponds to TRBD1 (6 bases). V lost 5 bases and J lost 7, with 14 bases in between. The germline V gene encodes CDR1 SEHNR and CDR2 FQNEAQ (reference sequence). The CDR3 runs to 13 residues. The CDR3 coding sequence is TGTGCCAGCAGCCCCCCAGCGACAGGTGGCTACACCTTC. Its translation is CASSPPATGGYTF. The full variable domain, in which reference TRBV7-9 and TRBJ1-2 provide the parts outside the CDR3, is DTGVSQNPRHKITKRGQNVTFRCDPISEHNRLYWYRQTLGQGPEFLTYFQNEAQLEKSRLLSDRFSAERPKGSFSTLEIQRTEQGDSAMYLCASSPPATGGYTFGSGTRLTVV.

The chain employs TRBV5-1 and TRBJ2-7; the match to TRBD1 covers 9 bases. The CDR3 spans 18 residues. Germline assignment: CDR1 SGHRS and CDR2 YFSETQ. J gave up 3 bases and V 1 base, and 14 bases lay outside the gene matches. CDR3 sequence: CASSLPGTGYGGVYEQYF. CDR3 nucleotide sequence: TGCGCCAGCAGCTTGCCTGGGACAGGGTATGGGGGAGTCTACGAGCAGTACTTC.

This chain joins TRBV24-1 and TRBJ2-1; 11 bases match TRBD2. Trimming at V came to 3 bases and at J to 4 bases, leaving 10 bases not matched to a gene. The length of the CDR3 is 18 residues. Germline CDR1 KGHDR, CDR2 SFDVKD. CDR3 nucleotide sequence: TGTGCCACCAGTGATCGACACCCGGGACTAGCGGTATACAATGAGCAGTTCTTC. Amino acid sequence: CATSDRHPGLAVYNEQFF.

This clonotype was observed a few times. This CDR3 reads CASSPQLAGAHNEQFF. CDR3 in DNA: TGTGCCAGCAGCCCCCAGCTAGCGGGGGCCCACAATGAGCAGTTCTTC. The gene calls are TRBV5-6 and TRBJ2-1; 10 positions match TRBD2. Germline values: CDR1 SGHDT, CDR2 YYEEEE. V was pared by 4 bases and J by 5 bases, with 9 bases of the junction left unmatched. The CDR3 loop spans 16 amino acids.